The clone carrying this T cell receptor (beta chain) was counted at least ten times. This sample is drawn from a study of T-cell reconstitution after alpha-beta-depleted transplantation in children. Unique molecular identifiers tagged the TCRbeta library. TCRdb independently ran MiXCR on the PCR reads; one entry per CDR3 protein. The table includes 450,000 to 700,000 distinct CDR3 sequences, 25% to 30% detected once. V dropped 1 base and J dropped 5 bases, with 18 bases sitting between them. Germline CDR1 and CDR2: SGHDT and YYEEEE. The CDR3 has 16 amino acids. This sequence joins TRBV5-6 and TRBJ2-5; the D is unclear. The source was PBMCs, collected before TCRalphabeta/CD19-depleted stem cell transplant. The origin of this receptor is a boy less than two years old with Wiskott-Aldrich syndrome, due to receive a stem cell transplant. The chain's CDR3 is CASSLRLARWWETQYF. DNA of the CDR3: TGTGCCAGCAGCTTGAGGCTGGCTAGATGGTGGGAGACCCAGTACTTC.